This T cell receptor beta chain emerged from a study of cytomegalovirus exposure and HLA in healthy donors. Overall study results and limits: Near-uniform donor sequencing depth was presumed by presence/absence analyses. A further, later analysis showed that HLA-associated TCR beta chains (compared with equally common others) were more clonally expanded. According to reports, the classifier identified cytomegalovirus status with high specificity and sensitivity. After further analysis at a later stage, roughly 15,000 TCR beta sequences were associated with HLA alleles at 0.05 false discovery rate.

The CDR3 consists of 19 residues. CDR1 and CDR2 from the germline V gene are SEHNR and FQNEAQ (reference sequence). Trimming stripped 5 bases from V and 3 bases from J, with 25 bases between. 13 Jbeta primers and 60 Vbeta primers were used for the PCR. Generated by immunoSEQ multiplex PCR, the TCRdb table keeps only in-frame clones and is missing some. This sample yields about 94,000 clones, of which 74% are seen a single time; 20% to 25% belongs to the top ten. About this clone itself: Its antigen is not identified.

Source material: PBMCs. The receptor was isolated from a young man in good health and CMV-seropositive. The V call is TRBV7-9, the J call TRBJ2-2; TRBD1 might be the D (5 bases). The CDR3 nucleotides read TGTGCCAGCAGCCCCTTCCCAAAGAGTAGCAGGGAAGACACCGGGGAGCTGTTTTTT. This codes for CASSPFPKSSREDTGELFF.